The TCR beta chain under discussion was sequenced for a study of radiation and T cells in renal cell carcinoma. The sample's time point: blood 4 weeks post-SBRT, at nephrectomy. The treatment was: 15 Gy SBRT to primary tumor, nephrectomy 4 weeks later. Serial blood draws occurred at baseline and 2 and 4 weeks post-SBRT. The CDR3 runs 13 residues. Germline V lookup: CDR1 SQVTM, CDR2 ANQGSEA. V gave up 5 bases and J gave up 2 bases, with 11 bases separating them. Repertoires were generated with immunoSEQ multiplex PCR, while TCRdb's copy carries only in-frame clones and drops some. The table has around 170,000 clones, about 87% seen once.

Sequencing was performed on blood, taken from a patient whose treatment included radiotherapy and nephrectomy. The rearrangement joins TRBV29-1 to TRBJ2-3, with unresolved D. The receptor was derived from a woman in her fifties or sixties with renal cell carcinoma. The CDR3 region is CSVRPQSTDTQYF. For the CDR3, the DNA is TGCAGCGTTAGGCCTCAATCCACAGATACGCAGTATTTT.